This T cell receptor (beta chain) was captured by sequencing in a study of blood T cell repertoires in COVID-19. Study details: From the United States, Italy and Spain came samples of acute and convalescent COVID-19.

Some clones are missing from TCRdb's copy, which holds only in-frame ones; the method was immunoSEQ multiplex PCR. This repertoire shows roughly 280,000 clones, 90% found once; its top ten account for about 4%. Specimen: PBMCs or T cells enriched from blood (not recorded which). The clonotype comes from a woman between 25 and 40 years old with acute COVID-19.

The CDR3, as DNA: TGTGCCAGCAGCCAACCCGGACAGGGCTATGGCTACACCTTC. It is translated as CASSQPGQGYGYTF. V is TRBV14 and J is TRBJ1-2; TRBD1 matches 8 bases. Looked up from germline, CDR1 is SGHDN and CDR2 is FVKESK. V shed 2 bases and J 4 bases; nucleotides not matched to a gene: 3. This CDR3 contains 14 residues.